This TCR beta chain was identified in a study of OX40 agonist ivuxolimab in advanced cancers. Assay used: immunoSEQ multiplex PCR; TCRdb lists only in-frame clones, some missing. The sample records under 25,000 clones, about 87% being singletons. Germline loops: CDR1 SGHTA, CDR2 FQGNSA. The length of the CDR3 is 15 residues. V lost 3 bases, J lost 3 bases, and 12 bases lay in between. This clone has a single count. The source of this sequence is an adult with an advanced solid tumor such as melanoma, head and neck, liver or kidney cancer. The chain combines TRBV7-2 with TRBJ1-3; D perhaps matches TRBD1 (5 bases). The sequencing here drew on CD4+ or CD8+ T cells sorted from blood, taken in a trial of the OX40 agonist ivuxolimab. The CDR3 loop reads CASSLGTRVGNTIYF. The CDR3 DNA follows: TGTGCCAGCAGCTTGGGGACTAGGGTTGGAAACACCATATATTTT.